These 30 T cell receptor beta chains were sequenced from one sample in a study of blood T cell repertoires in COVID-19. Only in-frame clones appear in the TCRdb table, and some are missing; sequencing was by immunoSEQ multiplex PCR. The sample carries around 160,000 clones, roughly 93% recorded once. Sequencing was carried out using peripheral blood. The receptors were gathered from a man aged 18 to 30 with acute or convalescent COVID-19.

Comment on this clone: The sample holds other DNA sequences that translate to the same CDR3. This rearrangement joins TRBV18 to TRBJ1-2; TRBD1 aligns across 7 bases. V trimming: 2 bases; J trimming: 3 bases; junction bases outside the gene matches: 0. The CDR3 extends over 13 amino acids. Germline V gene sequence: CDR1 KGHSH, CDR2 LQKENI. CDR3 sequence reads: CASSPGTDYGYTF. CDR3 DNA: TGTGCCAGCTCACCAGGGACAGACTATGGCTACACCTTC.

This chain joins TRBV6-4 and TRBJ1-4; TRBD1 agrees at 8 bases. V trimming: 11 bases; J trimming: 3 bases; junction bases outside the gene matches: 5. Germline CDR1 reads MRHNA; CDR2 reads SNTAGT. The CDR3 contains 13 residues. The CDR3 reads CAVRDRSNEKLFF. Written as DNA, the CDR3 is TGTGCCGTTCGGGACAGGTCTAATGAAAAACTGTTTTTT.

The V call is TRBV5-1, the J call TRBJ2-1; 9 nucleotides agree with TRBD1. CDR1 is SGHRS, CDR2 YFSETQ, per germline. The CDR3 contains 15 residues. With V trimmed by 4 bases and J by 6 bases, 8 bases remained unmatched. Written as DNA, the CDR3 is TGCGCCAGCAGCACCTCGACAGGGGGAGGCAATGAGCAGTTCTTC. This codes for CASSTSTGGGNEQFF.

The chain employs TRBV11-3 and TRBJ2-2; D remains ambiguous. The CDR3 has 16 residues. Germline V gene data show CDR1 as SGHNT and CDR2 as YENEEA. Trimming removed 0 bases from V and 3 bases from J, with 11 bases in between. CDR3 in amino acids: CASSLEGPPDTGELFF. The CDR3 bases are TGTGCCAGCAGCTTAGAGGGCCCGCCGGACACCGGGGAGCTGTTTTTT. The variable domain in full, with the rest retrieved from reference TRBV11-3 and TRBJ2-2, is EAGVVQSPRYKIIEKKQPVAFWCNPISGHNTLYWYLQNLGQGPELLIRYENEEAVDDSQLPKDRFSAERLKGVDSTLKIQPAELGDSAVYLCASSLEGPPDTGELFFGEGSRLTVL.

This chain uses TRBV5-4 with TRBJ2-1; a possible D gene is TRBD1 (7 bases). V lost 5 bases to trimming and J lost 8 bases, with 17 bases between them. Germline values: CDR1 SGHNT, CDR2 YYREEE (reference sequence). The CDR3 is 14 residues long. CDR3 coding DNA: TGTGCCAGCAGAAGAAGGGGGCGCGGGGATGAGCAGTTCTTC. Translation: CASRRRGRGDEQFF.

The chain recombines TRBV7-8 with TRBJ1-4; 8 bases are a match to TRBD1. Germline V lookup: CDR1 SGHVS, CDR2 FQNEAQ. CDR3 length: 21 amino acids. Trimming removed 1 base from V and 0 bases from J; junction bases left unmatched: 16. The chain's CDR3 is CASSLVIAGQGRWATNEKLFF. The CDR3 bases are TGTGCCAGCAGCTTAGTAATAGCTGGACAGGGACGGTGGGCAACTAATGAAAAACTGTTTTTT.

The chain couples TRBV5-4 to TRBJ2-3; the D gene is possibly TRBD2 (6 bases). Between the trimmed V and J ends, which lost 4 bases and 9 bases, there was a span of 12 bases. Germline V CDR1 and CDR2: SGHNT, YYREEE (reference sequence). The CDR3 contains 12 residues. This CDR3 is CASSPGSGTQYF. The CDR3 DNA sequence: TGTGCCAGCAGCCCCGGAAGCGGGACGCAGTATTTT.

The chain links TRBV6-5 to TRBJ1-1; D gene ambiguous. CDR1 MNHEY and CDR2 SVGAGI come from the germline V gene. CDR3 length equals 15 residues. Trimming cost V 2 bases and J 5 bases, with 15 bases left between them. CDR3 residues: CASSYQTALETEAFF. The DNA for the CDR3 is TGTGCCAGCAGTTACCAGACGGCCCTGGAGACTGAAGCTTTCTTT.

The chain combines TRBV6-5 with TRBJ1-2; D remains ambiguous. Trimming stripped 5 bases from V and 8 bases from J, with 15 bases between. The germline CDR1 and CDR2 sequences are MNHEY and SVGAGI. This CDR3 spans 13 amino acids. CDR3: CASSLTTMWGYTF. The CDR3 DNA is TGTGCCAGCAGTCTTACTACTATGTGGGGCTACACCTTC.

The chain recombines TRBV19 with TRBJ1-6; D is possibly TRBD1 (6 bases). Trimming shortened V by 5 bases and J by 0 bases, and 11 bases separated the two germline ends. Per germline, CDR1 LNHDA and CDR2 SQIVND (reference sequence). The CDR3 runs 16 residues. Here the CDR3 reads CASSGVRGSYNSPLHF. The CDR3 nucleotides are TGTGCCAGTAGTGGGGTCAGGGGCTCCTATAATTCACCCCTCCACTTT.

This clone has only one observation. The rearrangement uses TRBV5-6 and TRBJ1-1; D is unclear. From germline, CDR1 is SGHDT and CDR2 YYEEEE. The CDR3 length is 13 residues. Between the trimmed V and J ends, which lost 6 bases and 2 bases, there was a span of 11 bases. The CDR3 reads CASTLRDNTEAFF. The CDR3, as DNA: TGTGCCAGCACCCTGCGCGATAACACTGAAGCTTTCTTT.

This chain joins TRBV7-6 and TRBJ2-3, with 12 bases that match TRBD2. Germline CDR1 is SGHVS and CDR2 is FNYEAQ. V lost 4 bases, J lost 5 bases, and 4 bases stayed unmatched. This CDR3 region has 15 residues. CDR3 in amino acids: CASSSGLAGRDTQYF. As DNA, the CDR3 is TGTGCCAGCAGCTCGGGACTAGCGGGTCGAGATACGCAGTATTTT.

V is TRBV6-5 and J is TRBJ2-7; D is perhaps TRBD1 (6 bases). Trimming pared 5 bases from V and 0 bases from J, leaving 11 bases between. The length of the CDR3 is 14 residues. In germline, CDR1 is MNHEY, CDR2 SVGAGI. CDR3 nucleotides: TGTGCCAGCAGTCGGGACATGAGCTCCTACGAGCAGTACTTC. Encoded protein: CASSRDMSSYEQYF.

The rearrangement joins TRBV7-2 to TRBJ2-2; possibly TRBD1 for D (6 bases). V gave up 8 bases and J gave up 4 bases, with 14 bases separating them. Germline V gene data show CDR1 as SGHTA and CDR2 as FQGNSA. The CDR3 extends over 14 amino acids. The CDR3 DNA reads TGTGCCAGCGGACAGTTGAGGGGCACCGGGGAGCTGTTTTTT. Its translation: CASGQLRGTGELFF.

CDR3 residues: CASILPQLTGHSGANVLTF. CDR3 in DNA: TGTGCCAGCATCTTGCCCCAATTAACAGGCCACTCTGGGGCCAACGTCCTGACTTTC. The chain carries TRBV27 and TRBJ2-6; D is possibly TRBD1 (5 bases). CDR1 is MNHEY, CDR2 SMNVEV, per germline (reference sequence). The CDR3 totals 19 residues. The ends were cut back, 7 bases at V and 0 bases at J, with 22 bases in the middle.

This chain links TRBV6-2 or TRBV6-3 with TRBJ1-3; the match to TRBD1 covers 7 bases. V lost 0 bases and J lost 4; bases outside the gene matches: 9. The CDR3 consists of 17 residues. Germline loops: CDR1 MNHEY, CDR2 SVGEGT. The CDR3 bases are TGTGCCAGCAGTTACTCGGGGACAGATATTTCCGGAAACACCATATATTTT. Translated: CASSYSGTDISGNTIYF.

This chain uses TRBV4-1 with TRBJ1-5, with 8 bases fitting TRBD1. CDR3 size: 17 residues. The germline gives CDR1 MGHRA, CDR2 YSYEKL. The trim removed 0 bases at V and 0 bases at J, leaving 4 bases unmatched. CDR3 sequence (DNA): TGCGCCAGCAGCCAAGAGTACGGGACAGGTAGCAATCAGCCCCAGCATTTT. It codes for CASSQEYGTGSNQPQHF.

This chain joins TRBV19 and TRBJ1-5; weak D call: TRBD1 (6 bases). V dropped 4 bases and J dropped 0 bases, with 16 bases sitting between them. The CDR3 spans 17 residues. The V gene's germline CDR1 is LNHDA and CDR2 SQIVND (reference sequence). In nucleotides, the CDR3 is TGTGCCAGTAGTACGATCGGGACACCGTATAGCAATCAGCCCCAGCATTTT. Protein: CASSTIGTPYSNQPQHF.

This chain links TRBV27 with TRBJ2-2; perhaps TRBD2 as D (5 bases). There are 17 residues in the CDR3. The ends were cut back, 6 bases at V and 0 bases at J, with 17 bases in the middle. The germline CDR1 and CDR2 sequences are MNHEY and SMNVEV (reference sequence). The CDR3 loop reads CASRDLDFGANTGELFF. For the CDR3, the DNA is TGTGCCAGCAGGGACTTAGACTTCGGCGCGAACACCGGGGAGCTGTTTTTT.

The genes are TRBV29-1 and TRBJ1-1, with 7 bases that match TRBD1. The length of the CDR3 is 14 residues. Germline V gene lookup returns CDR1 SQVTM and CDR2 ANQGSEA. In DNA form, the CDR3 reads TGCAGGGTAGGAGGGGGACAGTCGAACACTGAAGCTTTCTTT. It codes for CRVGGGQSNTEAFF.

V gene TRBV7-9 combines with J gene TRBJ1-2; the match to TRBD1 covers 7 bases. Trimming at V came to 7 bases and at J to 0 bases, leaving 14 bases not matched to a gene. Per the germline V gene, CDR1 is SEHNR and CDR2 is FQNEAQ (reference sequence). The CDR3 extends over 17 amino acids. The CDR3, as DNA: TGTGCCAGCACTAACCCCCTGTCGGGACAGACTAACTATGGCTACACCTTC. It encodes CASTNPLSGQTNYGYTF.

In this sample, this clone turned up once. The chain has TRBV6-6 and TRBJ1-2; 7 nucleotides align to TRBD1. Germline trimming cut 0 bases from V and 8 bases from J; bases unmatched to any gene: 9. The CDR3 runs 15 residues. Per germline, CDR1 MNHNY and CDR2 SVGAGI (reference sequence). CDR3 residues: CASSYSTGTAQGYTF. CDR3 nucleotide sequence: TGTGCCAGCAGTTACTCGACCGGGACAGCTCAAGGCTACACCTTC.

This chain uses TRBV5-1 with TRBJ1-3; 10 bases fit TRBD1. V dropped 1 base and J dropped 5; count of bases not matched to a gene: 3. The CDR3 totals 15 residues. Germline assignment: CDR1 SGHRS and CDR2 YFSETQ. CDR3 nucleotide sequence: TGCGCCAGCAGCTTGTCGGGACAGGGGAGAAACACCATATATTTT. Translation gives CASSLSGQGRNTIYF.

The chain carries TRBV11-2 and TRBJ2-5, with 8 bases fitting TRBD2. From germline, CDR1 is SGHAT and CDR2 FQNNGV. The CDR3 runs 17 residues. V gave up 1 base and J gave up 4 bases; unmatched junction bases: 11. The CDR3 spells CASSLGSRGAGGETQYF. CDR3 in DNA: TGTGCCAGCAGCTTAGGGAGTCGGGGCGCGGGAGGAGAGACCCAGTACTTC.

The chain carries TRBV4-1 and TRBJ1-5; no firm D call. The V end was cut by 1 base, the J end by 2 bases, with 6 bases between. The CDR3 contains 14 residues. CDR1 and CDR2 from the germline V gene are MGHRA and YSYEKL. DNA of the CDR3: TGCGCCAGCAGCCAAGGGCTCGGCAATCAGCCCCAGCATTTT. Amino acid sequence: CASSQGLGNQPQHF.

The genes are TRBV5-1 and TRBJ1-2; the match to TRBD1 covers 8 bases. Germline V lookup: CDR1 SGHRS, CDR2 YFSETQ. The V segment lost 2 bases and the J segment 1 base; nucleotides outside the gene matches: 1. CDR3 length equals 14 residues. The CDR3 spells CASSFDRGNYGYTF. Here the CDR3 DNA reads TGCGCCAGCAGCTTCGACAGGGGTAACTATGGCTACACCTTC.

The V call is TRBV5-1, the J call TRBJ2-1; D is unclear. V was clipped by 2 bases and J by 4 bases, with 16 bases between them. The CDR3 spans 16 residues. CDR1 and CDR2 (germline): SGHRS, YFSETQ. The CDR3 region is CASSLSVTAGYNEQFF. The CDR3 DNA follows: TGCGCCAGCAGCTTATCGGTCACAGCCGGATACAATGAGCAGTTCTTC.

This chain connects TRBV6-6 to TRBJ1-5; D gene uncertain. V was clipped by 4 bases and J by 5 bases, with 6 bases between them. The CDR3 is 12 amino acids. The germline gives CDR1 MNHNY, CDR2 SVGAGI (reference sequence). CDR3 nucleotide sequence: TGTGCCAGCAGTTCTATCCATCAGCCCCAGCATTTT. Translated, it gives CASSSIHQPQHF.

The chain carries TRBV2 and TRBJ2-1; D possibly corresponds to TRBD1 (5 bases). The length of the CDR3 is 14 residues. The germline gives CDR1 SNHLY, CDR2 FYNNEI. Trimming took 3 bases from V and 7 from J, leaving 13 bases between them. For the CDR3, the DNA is TGTGCCAGCAGTGATAGGGCAGGGCGGAATGAGCAGTTCTTC. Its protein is CASSDRAGRNEQFF.

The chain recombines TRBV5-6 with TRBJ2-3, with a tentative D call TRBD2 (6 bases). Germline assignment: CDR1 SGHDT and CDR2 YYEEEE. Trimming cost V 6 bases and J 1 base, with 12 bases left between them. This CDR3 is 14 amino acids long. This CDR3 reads CASIERVGTDTQYF. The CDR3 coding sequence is TGTGCCAGCATCGAGCGGGTCGGCACAGATACGCAGTATTTT.